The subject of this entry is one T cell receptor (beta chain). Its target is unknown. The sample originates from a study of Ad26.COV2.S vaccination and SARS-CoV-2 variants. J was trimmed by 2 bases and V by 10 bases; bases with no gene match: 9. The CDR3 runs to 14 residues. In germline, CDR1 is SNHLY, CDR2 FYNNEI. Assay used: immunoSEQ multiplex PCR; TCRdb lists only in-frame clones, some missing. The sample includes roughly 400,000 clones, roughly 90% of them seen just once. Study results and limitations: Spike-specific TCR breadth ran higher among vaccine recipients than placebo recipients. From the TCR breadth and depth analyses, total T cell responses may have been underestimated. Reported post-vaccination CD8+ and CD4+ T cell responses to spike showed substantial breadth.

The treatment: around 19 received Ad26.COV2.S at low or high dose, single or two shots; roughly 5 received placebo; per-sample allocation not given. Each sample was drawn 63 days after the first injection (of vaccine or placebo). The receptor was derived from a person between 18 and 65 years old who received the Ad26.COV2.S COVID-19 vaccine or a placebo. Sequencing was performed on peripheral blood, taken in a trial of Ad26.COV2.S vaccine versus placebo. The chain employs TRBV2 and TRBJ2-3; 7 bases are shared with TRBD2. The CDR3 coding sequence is TGTGCCATCTCGACTAGCAGACACACAGATACGCAGTATTTT. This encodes CAISTSRHTDTQYF.